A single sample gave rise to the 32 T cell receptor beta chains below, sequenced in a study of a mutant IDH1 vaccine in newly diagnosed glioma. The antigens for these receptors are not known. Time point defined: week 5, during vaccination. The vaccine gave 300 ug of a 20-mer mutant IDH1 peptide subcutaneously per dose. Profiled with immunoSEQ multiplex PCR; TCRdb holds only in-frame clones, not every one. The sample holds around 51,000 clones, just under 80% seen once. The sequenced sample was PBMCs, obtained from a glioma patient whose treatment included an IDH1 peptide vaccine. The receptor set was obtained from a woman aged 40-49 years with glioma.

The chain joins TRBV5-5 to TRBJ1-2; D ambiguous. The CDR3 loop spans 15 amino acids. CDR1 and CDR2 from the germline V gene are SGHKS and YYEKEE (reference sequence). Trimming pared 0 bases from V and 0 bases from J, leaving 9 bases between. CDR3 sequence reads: CASSLATNANYGYTF. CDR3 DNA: TGTGCCAGCAGCTTGGCGACAAACGCTAACTATGGCTACACCTTC.

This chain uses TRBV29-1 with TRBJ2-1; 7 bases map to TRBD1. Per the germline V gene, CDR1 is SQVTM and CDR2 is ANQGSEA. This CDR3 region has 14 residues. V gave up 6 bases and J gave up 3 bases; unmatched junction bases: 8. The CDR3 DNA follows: TGCAGCGTCCCCGGGACAGCTCTCTACAATGAGCAGTTCTTC. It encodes CSVPGTALYNEQFF.

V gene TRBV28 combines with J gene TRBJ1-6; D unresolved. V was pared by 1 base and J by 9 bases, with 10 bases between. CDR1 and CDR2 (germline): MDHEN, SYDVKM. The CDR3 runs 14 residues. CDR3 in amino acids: CASSLSGIGSPLHF. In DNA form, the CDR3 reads TGTGCCAGCAGTTTATCCGGTATTGGTTCACCCCTCCACTTT.

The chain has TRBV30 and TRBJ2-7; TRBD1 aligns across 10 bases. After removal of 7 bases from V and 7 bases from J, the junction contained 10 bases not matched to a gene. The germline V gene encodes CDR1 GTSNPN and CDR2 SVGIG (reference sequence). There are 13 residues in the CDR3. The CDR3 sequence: CASREDRGFEQYF. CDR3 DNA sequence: TGTGCCTCCCGGGAGGACAGGGGGTTTGAGCAGTACTTC.

CDR3 in amino acids: CATSHRGANEKLFF. The CDR3 DNA reads as TGTGCCACCAGCCACAGGGGGGCAAATGAAAAACTGTTTTTT. This chain connects TRBV15 to TRBJ1-4, with 8 bases aligning to TRBD1. V lost 5 bases and J lost 5; bases outside the gene matches: 4. The CDR3 is made up of 14 amino acids. Germline CDR1 is LNHNV and CDR2 is YYDKDF (reference sequence).

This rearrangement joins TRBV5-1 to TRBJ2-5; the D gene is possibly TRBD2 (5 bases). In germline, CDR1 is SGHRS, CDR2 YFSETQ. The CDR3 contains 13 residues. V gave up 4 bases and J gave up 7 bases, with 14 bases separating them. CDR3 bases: TGCGCCAGCAGCCTTGATTCGGCGGGGACCCAGTACTTC. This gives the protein CASSLDSAGTQYF.

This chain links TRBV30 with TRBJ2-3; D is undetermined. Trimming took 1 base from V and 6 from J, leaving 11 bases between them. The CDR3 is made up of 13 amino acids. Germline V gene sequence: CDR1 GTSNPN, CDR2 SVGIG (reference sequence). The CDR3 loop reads CAWSALNADTQYF. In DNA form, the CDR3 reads TGTGCCTGGAGTGCCCTTAATGCCGATACGCAGTATTTT.

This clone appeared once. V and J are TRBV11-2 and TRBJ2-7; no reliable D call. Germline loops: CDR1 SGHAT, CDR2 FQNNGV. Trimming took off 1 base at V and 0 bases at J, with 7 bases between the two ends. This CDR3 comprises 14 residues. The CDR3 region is CASSLGTASYEQYF. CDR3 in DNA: TGTGCCAGCAGCTTAGGAACCGCCTCCTACGAGCAGTACTTC.

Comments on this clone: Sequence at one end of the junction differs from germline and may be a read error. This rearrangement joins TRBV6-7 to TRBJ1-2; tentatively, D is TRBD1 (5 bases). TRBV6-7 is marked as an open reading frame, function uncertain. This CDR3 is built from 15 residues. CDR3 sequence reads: CASSAPGRTNDGYTF. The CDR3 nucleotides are TGTGCCAGCAGTGCCCCGGGACGGACTAACGATGGCTACACCTTC.

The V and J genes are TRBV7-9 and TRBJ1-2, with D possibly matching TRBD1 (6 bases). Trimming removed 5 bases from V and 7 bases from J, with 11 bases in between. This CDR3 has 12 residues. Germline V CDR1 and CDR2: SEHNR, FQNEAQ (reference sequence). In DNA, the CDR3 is TGTGCCAGCAGCCCTCAGGGGCTTGGCTACACCTTC. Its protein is CASSPQGLGYTF. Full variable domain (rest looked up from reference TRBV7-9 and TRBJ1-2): DTGVSQNPRHKITKRGQNVTFRCDPISEHNRLYWYRQTLGQGPEFLTYFQNEAQLEKSRLLSDRFSAERPKGSFSTLEIQRTEQGDSAMYLCASSPQGLGYTFGSGTRLTVV.

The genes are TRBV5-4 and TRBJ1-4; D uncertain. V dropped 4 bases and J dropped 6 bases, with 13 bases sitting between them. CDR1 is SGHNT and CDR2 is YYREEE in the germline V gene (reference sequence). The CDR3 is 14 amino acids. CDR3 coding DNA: TGTGCCAGCAGCCCCGGATCTCCAGATGAAAAACTGTTTTTT. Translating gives CASSPGSPDEKLFF.

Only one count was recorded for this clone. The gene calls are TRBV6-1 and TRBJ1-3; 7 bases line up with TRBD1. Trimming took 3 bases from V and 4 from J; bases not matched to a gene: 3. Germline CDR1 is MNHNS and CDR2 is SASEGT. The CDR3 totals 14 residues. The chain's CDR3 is CASSDTGVGNTIYF. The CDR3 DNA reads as TGTGCCAGCAGTGACACAGGGGTGGGAAACACCATATATTTT.

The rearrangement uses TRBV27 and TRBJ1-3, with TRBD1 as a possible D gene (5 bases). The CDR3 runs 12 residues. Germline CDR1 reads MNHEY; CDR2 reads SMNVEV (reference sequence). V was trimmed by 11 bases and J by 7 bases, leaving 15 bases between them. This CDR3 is CASLGPRNTIYF. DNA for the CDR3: TGTGCCTCCTTGGGGCCCAGGAACACCATATATTTT.

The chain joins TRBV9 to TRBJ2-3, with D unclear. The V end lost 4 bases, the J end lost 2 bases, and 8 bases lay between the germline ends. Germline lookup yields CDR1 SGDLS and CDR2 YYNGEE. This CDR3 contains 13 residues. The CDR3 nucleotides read TGTGCCAGCAGCTCTAGTACCACAGATACGCAGTATTTT. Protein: CASSSSTTDTQYF.

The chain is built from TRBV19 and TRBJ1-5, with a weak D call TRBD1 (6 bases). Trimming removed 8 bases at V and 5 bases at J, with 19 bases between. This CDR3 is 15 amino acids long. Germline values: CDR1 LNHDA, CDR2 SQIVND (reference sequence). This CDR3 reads CASSSPWGHDQPQHF. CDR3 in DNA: TGTGCCAGTTCCTCTCCGTGGGGACACGATCAGCCCCAGCATTTT.

As DNA, the CDR3 is TGTGCCAGCAGCTTACGGCTTCTAGCGGCTGTCCAAGAGACCCAGTACTTC. It translates to CASSLRLLAAVQETQYF. This chain uses TRBV7-8 with TRBJ2-5; 7 positions match TRBD2. V lost 2 bases and J lost 1; bases outside the gene matches: 10. CDR1 and CDR2 (germline): SGHVS, FQNEAQ. This CDR3 has 17 residues.

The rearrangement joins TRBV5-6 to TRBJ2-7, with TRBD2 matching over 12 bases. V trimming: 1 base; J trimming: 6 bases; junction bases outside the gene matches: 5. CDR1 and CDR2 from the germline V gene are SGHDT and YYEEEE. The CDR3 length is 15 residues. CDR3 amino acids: CASSLPGLAGSEQYF. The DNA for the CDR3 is TGTGCCAGCAGCTTGCCTGGACTAGCGGGGAGCGAGCAGTACTTC.

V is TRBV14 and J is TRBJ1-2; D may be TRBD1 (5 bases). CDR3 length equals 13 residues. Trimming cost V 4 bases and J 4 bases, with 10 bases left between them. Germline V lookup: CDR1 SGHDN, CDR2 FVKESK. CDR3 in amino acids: CASSPGQGYGYTF. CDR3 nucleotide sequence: TGTGCCAGCAGCCCCGGCCAGGGCTATGGCTACACCTTC.

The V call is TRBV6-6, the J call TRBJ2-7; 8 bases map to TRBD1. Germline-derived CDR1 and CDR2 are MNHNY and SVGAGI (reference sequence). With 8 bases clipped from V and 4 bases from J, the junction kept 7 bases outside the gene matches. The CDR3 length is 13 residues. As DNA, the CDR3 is TGTGCCAGCCACCGGGGACAGGCATACGAGCAGTACTTC. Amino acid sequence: CASHRGQAYEQYF.

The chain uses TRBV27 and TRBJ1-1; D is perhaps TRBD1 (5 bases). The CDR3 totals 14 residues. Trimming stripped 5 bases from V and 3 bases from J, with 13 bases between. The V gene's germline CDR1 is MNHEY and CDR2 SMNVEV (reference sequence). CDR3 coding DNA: TGTGCCAGCAGTGTCGGGGGGTGGGACACTGAAGCTTTCTTT. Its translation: CASSVGGWDTEAFF.

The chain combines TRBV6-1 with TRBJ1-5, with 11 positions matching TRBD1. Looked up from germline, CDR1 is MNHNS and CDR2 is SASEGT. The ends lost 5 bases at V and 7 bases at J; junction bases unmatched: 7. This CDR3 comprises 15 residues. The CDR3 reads CASSLDRGPWQPQHF. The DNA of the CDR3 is TGTGCCAGCAGTTTGGACAGGGGGCCGTGGCAGCCCCAGCATTTT.

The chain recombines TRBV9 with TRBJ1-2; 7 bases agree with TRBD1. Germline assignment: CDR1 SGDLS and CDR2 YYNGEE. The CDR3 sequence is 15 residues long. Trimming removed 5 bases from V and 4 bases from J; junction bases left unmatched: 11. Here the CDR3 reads CASSAGSGGSYGYTF. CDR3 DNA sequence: TGTGCCAGCAGTGCGGGGTCAGGGGGAAGCTATGGCTACACCTTC.

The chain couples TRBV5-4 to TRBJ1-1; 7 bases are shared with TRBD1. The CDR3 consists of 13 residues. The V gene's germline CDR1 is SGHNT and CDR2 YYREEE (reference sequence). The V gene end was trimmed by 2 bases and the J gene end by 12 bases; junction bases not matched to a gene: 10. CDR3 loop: CASSFTGVEDPFF. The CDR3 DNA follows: TGTGCCAGCAGCTTCACAGGGGTAGAAGATCCTTTCTTT. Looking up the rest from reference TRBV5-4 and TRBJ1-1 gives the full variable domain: ETGVTQSPTHLIKTRGQQVTLRCSSQSGHNTVSWYQQALGQGPQFIFQYYREEENGRGNFPPRFSGLQFPNYSSELNVNALELDDSALYLCASSFTGVEDPFFGQGTRLTVV.

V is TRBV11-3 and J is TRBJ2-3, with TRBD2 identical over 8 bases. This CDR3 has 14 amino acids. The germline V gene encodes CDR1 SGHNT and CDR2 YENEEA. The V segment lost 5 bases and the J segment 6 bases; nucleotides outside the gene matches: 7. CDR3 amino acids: CASSLGGGLDTQYF. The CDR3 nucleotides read TGTGCCAGCAGCCTCGGGGGGGGGTTGGATACGCAGTATTTT. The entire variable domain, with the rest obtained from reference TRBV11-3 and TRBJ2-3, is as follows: EAGVVQSPRYKIIEKKQPVAFWCNPISGHNTLYWYLQNLGQGPELLIRYENEEAVDDSQLPKDRFSAERLKGVDSTLKIQPAELGDSAVYLCASSLGGGLDTQYFGPGTRLTVL.

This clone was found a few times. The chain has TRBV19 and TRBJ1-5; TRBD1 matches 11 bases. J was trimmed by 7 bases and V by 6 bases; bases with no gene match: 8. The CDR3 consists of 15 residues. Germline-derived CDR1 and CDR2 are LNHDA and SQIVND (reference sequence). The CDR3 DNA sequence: TGTGCCAGTAGAACCGGACAGGGGGCTTACCAGCCCCAGCATTTT. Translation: CASRTGQGAYQPQHF.

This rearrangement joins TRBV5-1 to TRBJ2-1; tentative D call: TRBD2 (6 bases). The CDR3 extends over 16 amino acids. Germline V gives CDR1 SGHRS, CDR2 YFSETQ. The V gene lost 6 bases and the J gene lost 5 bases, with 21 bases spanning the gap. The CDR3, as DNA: TGCGCCAGCACCCCTCCCAGACTAGTAATGGACAATGAGCAGTTCTTC. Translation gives CASTPPRLVMDNEQFF.

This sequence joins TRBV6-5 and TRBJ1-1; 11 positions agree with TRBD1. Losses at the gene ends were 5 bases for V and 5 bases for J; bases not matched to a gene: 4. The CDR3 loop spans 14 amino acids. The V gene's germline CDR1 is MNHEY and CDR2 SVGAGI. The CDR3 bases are TGTGCCAGCAGTAAGGGACAGGGGGTAACTGAAGCTTTCTTT. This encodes CASSKGQGVTEAFF.

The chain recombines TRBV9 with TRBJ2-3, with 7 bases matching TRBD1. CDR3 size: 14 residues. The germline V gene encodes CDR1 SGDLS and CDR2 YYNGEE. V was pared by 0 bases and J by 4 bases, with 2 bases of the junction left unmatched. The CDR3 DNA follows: TGTGCCAGCAGCGTAGCCCAGGGGGCAGATACGCAGTATTTT. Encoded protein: CASSVAQGADTQYF.

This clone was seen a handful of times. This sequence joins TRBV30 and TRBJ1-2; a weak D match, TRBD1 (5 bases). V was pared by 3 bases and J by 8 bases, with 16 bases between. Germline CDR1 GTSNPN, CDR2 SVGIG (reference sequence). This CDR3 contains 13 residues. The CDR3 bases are TGTGCCTGGAGCGTACCCGGGGCTTTGGGCTACACCTTC. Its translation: CAWSVPGALGYTF.

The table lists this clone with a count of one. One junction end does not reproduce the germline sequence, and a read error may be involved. The CDR3, as DNA: TGTGCCAGCAGCCTGACCTCAGGGACTGGAGCTTTCTTT. Protein sequence: CASSLTSGTGAFF. The chain combines TRBV9 with TRBJ1-1; tentatively, D is TRBD1 (5 bases). Per germline, CDR1 SGDLS and CDR2 YYNGEE. This CDR3 comprises 13 residues.

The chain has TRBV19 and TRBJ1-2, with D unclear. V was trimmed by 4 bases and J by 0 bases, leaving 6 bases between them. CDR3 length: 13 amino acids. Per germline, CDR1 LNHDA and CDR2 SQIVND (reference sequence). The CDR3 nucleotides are TGTGCCAGTAGTACAGGCCCTAACTATGGCTACACCTTC. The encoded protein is CASSTGPNYGYTF.

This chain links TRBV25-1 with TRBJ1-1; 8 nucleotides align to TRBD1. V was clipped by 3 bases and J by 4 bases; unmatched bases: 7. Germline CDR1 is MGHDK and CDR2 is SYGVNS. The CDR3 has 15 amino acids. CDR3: CASSEAGGDGTEAFF. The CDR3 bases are TGTGCCAGCAGTGAGGCAGGGGGCGATGGCACTGAAGCTTTCTTT.